Below, one T cell receptor beta chain is given with its context. Its antigen is undetermined. Germline CDR1 and CDR2: MGHDK and SYGVNS. The V end was cut by 7 bases, the J end by 3 bases, with 18 bases between. The CDR3 is 15 amino acids. Together with a sample-barcoded 5' primer, a J-beta primer mix was included in a second PCR lasting about 7 to 11 cycles. TCRdb processed the 5' RACE reads anew with MiXCR; each CDR3 protein has one entry. The table lists about 1.1 million distinct CDR3 sequences, 35% to 45% of them singletons. Collection of about 9.4 milliliters of peripheral blood was performed for each donor. Total RNA extraction produced at least 6 micrograms (per sample) for the study. The sample belongs to a study of blood T cells in healthy people across ages. The study's findings and limits: Aged donors had fewer naive CD4+ cells and lower diversity than long-lived donors.

The chain carries TRBV25-1 and TRBJ1-2; D may be TRBD1 (5 bases). This receptor was taken from a man younger than 35 in good health. Sequencing input: blood. The CDR3 sequence is CASTLAGEEDYGYTF. DNA for the CDR3: TGTGCCAGCACCCTCGCGGGGGAGGAGGACTATGGCTACACCTTC.